What follows describes a single TCR beta chain. The antigen remains undetermined. This specimen comes from a study of identical twins. The CDR3 covers 14 residues. V gave up 5 bases and J gave up 5 bases; unmatched junction bases: 9. CDR1 and CDR2 (germline): KGHSH, LQKENI. Regarding the study as a whole: Beta out-of-frame sequences showed weaker excess twin sharing.

Template switching supplied a universal primer site; unique molecular identifiers were carried on the cDNA. MiXCR, run by TCRdb on the 5' RACE reads, gives a single entry per CDR3 protein. The table lists over 500,000 distinct CDR3 sequences, less than 25% of them singletons. Another study also made use of these data, one on T cells expressing NK-cell markers. From that study: These same clonotypes (in several donors) also led the CD3+CD56-NKG2C+ fraction.

This clonotype was obtained from a woman between 18 and 29 years old in good health. The rearrangement joins TRBV18 to TRBJ2-7; 7 positions match TRBD2. The sample comprised CD4+ T cells sorted from blood. The CDR3 spells CASSFYGGRDEQYF. CDR3 DNA: TGTGCCAGCTCATTTTACGGGGGGAGAGACGAGCAGTACTTC.